This TCR beta chain was captured by sequencing in a study of human T cells and chemical hapten exposure. Study at large: Diphenylcyclopropenone was administered weekly to the scalp of patients throughout the roughly 22-week study. Regarding the study as a whole: Once DPC sensitization occurred, TCRs above 1 in 1000 frequency showed no change. Expanded TCRs clustered into significantly more large CDR3 similarity groups than controls, the analysis revealed.

The library tagged each cDNA molecule with unique molecular identifiers. MiXCR, applied by TCRdb to the RACE reads, yields one record per CDR3 protein. The top ten clones hold 20% to 30% of a sample with some 39,000 distinct CDR3 sequences, 9.5% of them seen once. The ends were cut back, 1 base at V and 0 bases at J, with 15 bases in the middle. The CDR3 has 16 amino acids. Germline values: CDR1 SQVTM, CDR2 ANQGSEA. Time point noted: patch test 3, about 24 weeks after DPC sensitization. Stated treatment: therapeutic diphenylcyclopropenone sensitization with weekly scalp DPC. The study extracted total RNA from unfractionated whole blood. Note on this clonotype: Its antigen is undetermined.

Material: whole blood, obtained in connection with sensitization to the hapten diphenylcyclopropenone (DPC). The receptor was isolated from a man aged 45-60 years with alopecia areata. Some clones in this sample may be carry-over from other donors' samples. This chain connects TRBV29-1 to TRBJ1-1; D is unclear. CDR3 in DNA: TGCAGCGTTGAAGTTCGGGGAGGAACCATGAACACTGAAGCTTTCTTT. As protein: CSVEVRGGTMNTEAFF.